What follows is one T cell receptor (beta chain) and its context. Its antigen is unknown. The source of the sample is a study of Graves' ophthalmopathy and Graves' hyperthyroidism. V shed 7 bases and J shed 0 bases, with 16 bases lying between them. The CDR3 contains 17 residues. In germline, CDR1 is MNHEY, CDR2 SVGAGI. The study, taken as a whole, reports: Cross-validated, the 13-signature model showed 87.88%/81.08% sensitivity/specificity, and 80%/75% in the test set. Detected in blood as well were most expanded thyroid clonotypes with frequency above 0.001.

Transcripts of RNA were the source for amplifying TCR beta CDR3 regions. The first-round RT-PCR employed HTBI primers together with the Qiagen OneStep RT-PCR kit. A multiplex PCR was then performed as the second round. Each CDR3 protein gets one entry after TCRdb re-called the multiplex PCR reads with MiXCR. Of around 1.1 million distinct CDR3 sequences detected, 35% to 40% appear once; the ten largest clones hold roughly 11%. This receptor was obtained from an adult man with Graves' hyperthyroidism. Sequencing was performed on peripheral blood or thyroid tissue (not recorded which). The rearrangement joins TRBV6-5 to TRBJ2-6, with a tentative D call TRBD1 (5 bases). The CDR3 DNA reads TGTGCCAGCAACGTAGGGGTCTCCCTCTCTGGGGCCAACGTCCTGACTTTC. Encoded protein: CASNVGVSLSGANVLTF.